The rows below give T cell receptor beta chains drawn from one sample of a study of blood T cell repertoires in COVID-19. Produced via immunoSEQ multiplex PCR; TCRdb's table is partial and in-frame only. This sample has under 300,000 clones; 80% to 90% occur once, and the top ten carry under 10%. Sample: PBMCs or T cells enriched from blood (not recorded which). All receptors derive from a middle-aged man who had recovered from COVID-19. The CDR3 runs from the conserved cysteine through the conserved F or W. A D gene is named only where the DNA matches it firmly. Expanded clones are given a class, and other clones once, few, many or no size at all.

size | J | D | V | DNA | CDR3
- | TRBJ2-7 | TRBD1 | TRBV3-1/TRBV3-2 | TGTGCCAGCAGCCAAAGGGGGGGACAGGGAGCCTACGAGCAGTACTTC | CASSQRGGQGAYEQYF
- | TRBJ2-5 | TRBD1 | TRBV2 | TGTGCCAGCAGCCAGACAGGGGCCGACCAAGAGACCCAGTACTTC | CASSQTGADQETQYF
- | TRBJ1-1 | - | TRBV19 | TGTGCCAGTAGTACCCCTCGGAGGCGAGGAACTGAAGCTTTCTTT | CASSTPRRRGTEAFF
few | TRBJ2-7 | - | TRBV7-2 | TGTGCCAGCAGCTCAGGACTATCACCGTACGAGCAGTACTTC | CASSSGLSPYEQYF
- | TRBJ1-2 | - | TRBV15 | TGTGCCACCAGCAGAGATCGGGGGGGCGCGAGGTATGGCTACACCTTC | CATSRDRGGARYGYTF
- | TRBJ2-7 | - | TRBV6-5 | TGTGCCAGCAGTACCCCGGGGAAGAGGGAGAACTTC | CASSTPGKRENF
few | TRBJ2-1 | - | TRBV6-2/TRBV6-3 | TGTGCCAGCAGTTACTCGTGGCGCGGGGTTAACAATGAGCAGTTCTTC | CASSYSWRGVNNEQFF
- | TRBJ2-2 | TRBD2 | TRBV5-4 | TGTGCCAGCACCCCCATAGCGGGAGGGGGTGAGGGCACCGGGGAGCTGTTTTTT | CASTPIAGGGEGTGELFF
few | TRBJ1-1 | - | TRBV2 | TGTGCCAGCACAAACGCGGGGACTGAAGCTTTCTTT | CASTNAGTEAFF
- | TRBJ1-5 | TRBD1 | TRBV27 | TGTGCCAGCAGCACCGACAGGGGCAATCAGCCCCAGCATTTT | CASSTDRGNQPQHF
- | TRBJ2-7 | TRBD1 | TRBV10-3 | TGTGCCATCTCAAGACAGGGAATAGACGAGCAGTACTTC | CAISRQGIDEQYF
- | TRBJ2-1 | TRBD2 | TRBV7-2 | TGTGCCAGCAGCCCCGGGGGGAGTAGGGATGAGCAGTTCTTC | CASSPGGSRDEQFF
- | TRBJ2-1 | - | TRBV25-1 | TGTGCCAGCAGTGAAATCTGGCTCAATGAGCAGTTCTTC | CASSEIWLNEQFF
- | TRBJ2-7 | TRBD1 | TRBV3-1/TRBV3-2 | TGTGCCAGCAGCCAGCCGACAGGGTCCTCCTACGAGCAGTACTTC | CASSQPTGSSYEQYF
- | TRBJ2-3 | TRBD1 | TRBV5-1 | TGCGCCAGCAGCTTTTGGGGACAGAGCACAGATACGCAGTATTTT | CASSFWGQSTDTQYF